This TCR beta chain was profiled in a study of cytotoxic CD8 clonotypes in ibrutinib-treated CLL. Overall study context: Patient counts were ten to eleven relapsed/refractory, some 16 treatment-naive and 17 IGHV unmutated. Once patients had received a median 12 months of treatment, range 6 to 36, response samples were obtained.

After removal of 5 bases from V and 5 bases from J, the junction contained 6 bases not matched to a gene. The CDR3 length is 16 residues. Germline lookup yields CDR1 PRHDT and CDR2 FYEKMQ (reference sequence). About this clone itself: Antigen specificity is unknown.

Broader study findings: Higher circulating CD8+ T-cell counts strongly accompanied higher baseline clonality, above age-matched healthy donors.

TCRdb's copy holds only in-frame clones and misses some; the assay was immunoSEQ multiplex PCR. The profile shows fewer than 35,000 clones, more than 65% of them singletons. This TCR was recovered from a human donor with chronic lymphocytic leukemia. The chain employs TRBV13 and TRBJ2-2; the match to TRBD1 covers 12 bases. The sequences come from PBMCs, collected before ibrutinib treatment. The CDR3 is CASSSQGQGATGELFF. The DNA of the CDR3 is TGTGCCAGCAGCAGCCAGGGACAGGGGGCTACCGGGGAGCTGTTTTTT.